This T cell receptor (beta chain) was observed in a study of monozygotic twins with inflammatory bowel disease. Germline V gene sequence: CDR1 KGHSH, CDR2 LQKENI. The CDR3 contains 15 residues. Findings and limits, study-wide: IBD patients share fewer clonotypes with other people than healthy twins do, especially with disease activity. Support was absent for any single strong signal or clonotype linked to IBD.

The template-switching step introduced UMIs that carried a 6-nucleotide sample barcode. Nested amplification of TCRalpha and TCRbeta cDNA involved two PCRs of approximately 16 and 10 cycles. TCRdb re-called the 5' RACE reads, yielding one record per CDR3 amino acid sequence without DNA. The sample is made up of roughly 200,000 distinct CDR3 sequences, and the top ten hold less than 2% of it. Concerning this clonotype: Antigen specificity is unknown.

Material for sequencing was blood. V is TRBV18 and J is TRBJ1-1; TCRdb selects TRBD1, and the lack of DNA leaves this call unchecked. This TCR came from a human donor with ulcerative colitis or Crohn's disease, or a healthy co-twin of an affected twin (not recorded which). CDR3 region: CASSPGQITNTEAFF.